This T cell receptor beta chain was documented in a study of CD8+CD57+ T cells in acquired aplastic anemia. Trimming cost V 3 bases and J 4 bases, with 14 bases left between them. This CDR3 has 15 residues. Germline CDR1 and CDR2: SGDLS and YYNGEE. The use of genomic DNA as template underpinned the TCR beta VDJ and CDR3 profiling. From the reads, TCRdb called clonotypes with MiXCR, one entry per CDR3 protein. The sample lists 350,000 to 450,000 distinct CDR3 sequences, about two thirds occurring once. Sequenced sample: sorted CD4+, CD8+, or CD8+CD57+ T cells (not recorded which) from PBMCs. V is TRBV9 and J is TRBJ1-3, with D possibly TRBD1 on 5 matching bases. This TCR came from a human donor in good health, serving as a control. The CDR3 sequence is CASSARRGVGNTIYF. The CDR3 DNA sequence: TGTGCCAGCAGCGCCAGGAGAGGGGTCGGAAACACCATATATTTT.